What follows are 29 T cell receptor beta chains derived from one specimen sequenced in a study of T-cell memory formation after mild COVID-19. TCRdb processed the 5' RACE reads anew with MiXCR; each CDR3 protein has one entry. In the table there are about 470,000 distinct CDR3 sequences, 18% of which are singletons. The sequenced sample was PBMCs or a T cell subset sorted from them (not recorded which). The source is an adult woman who had mild COVID-19 (a few samples of this study predate the infection). Cell type and time point are not known.

V gene TRBV5-1 combines with J gene TRBJ2-5, with a weak D call TRBD1 (5 bases). The CDR3 spans 15 residues. Looked up from germline, CDR1 is SGHRS and CDR2 is YFSETQ. The V gene lost 1 base and the J gene lost 1 base, with 11 bases spanning the gap. CDR3 nucleotide sequence: TGCGCCAGCAGCTTGCAGGGTAGGGTCCAAGAGACCCAGTACTTC. Amino acid sequence: CASSLQGRVQETQYF.

CDR3 sequence reads: CASSFQIGGLSEQFF. For the CDR3, the DNA is TGTGCCAGCAGCTTCCAAATCGGGGGCCTCTCTGAGCAGTTCTTC. V and J are TRBV7-9 and TRBJ2-1, with D tentatively TRBD1 or TRBD2 (6 bases each). The germline V gene has CDR1 SEHNR and CDR2 FQNEAQ (reference sequence). This CDR3 comprises 15 residues. The V end lost 3 bases, the J end lost 9 bases, and 18 bases lay between the germline ends.

The chain recombines TRBV5-1 with TRBJ1-5, with a possible D match to TRBD1 (5 bases). In germline, CDR1 is SGHRS, CDR2 YFSETQ. This CDR3 comprises 15 residues. V was cut by 0 bases and J by 2 bases, with 9 bases left in between. The CDR3 DNA reads TGCGCCAGCAGCTTGGAAGGGGCGGGCAATCAGCCCCAGCATTTT. This encodes CASSLEGAGNQPQHF.

The chain recombines TRBV12-3 or TRBV12-4 with TRBJ2-3; 12 nucleotides align to TRBD2. This CDR3 spans 15 amino acids. Unmatched junction bases numbered 10, after V lost 5 bases and J lost 10 bases. CDR3 sequence reads: CASSPLAGGPDAQYF. The CDR3 DNA sequence: TGTGCCAGCAGTCCTCTAGCGGGAGGGCCAGACGCGCAGTATTTT.

This clonotype has more than one count but fewer than ten. The rearrangement joins TRBV12-3 or TRBV12-4 to TRBJ1-4; D remains ambiguous. The V gene lost 3 bases and the J gene lost 6 bases, with 11 bases spanning the gap. The CDR3 contains 14 residues. CDR3 amino acids: CASSFRQEDEKLFF. The CDR3 DNA reads TGTGCCAGCAGTTTTCGGCAGGAGGATGAAAAACTGTTTTTT.

The chain joins TRBV9 to TRBJ2-3; D unclear. The germline gives CDR1 SGDLS, CDR2 YYNGEE. Trimming took 1 base from V and 3 from J, leaving 9 bases between them. The CDR3 contains 14 residues. CDR3 in amino acids: CASSVRWGTDTQYF. CDR3 DNA: TGTGCCAGCAGCGTAAGGTGGGGTACAGATACGCAGTATTTT.

This clonotype was counted only a few times. The J gene is TRBJ2-1, the V gene TRBV7-9, with D unclear. Between the trimmed V and J ends, which lost 2 bases and 6 bases, there was a span of 11 bases. The CDR3 totals 14 residues. The germline V gene has CDR1 SEHNR and CDR2 FQNEAQ (reference sequence). CDR3 residues: CASSLHPTRNEQFF. The DNA of the CDR3 is TGTGCCAGCAGCTTACACCCGACCCGCAATGAGCAGTTCTTC.

The chain has TRBV29-1 and TRBJ2-2; D gene unclear. The CDR3 consists of 12 residues. V was trimmed by 5 bases and J by 0 bases, leaving 4 bases between them. From germline, CDR1 is SQVTM and CDR2 ANQGSEA. The DNA of the CDR3 is TGCAGCGTTAGGCCGAACACCGGGGAGCTGTTTTTT. Protein sequence: CSVRPNTGELFF.

There are a few counts of this clonotype. This rearrangement joins TRBV11-2 to TRBJ1-2; D remains ambiguous. The germline gives CDR1 SGHAT, CDR2 FQNNGV. CDR3 length: 13 residues. The germline V and J ends were trimmed by 5 bases and 10 bases, with 17 bases remaining between them. CDR3 bases: TGTGCCAGCAGCCCGGATCACTCCTCCGACTACACCTTC. It translates to CASSPDHSSDYTF.

CDR3 residues: CASSRTSGEQFF. CDR3 DNA sequence: TGTGCCAGCAGCCGGACTAGCGGGGAGCAGTTCTTC. The rearrangement links TRBV7-9 to TRBJ2-1, with TRBD2 identical over 11 bases. The germline V gene has CDR1 SEHNR and CDR2 FQNEAQ (reference sequence). The CDR3 is 12 amino acids. The ends lost 5 bases at V and 10 bases at J; junction bases unmatched: 1.

This clonotype was recorded a few times. The chain is built from TRBV5-1 and TRBJ1-5; no reliable D call. From germline, CDR1 is SGHRS and CDR2 YFSETQ. This CDR3 has 14 residues. The V gene lost 7 bases and the J gene lost 0 bases, with 11 bases spanning the gap. CDR3 region: CASALGDSNQPQHF. The CDR3 DNA follows: TGCGCCAGCGCCCTTGGGGATAGCAATCAGCCCCAGCATTTT.

The table lists this clonotype with a few counts. The chain is built from TRBV7-2 and TRBJ1-2; unclear D gene. Trimming left V 4 bases short and J 2 bases short, with 14 bases between. CDR3 size: 15 residues. Germline CDR1 reads SGHTA; CDR2 reads FQGNSA. The CDR3 is CASSSPEQKNYGYTF. For the CDR3, the DNA is TGTGCCAGCAGCTCCCCGGAACAAAAGAACTATGGCTACACCTTC.

The chain uses TRBV6-6 and TRBJ1-5, with D uncertain. V was cut by 7 bases and J by 0 bases, with 13 bases left in between. The germline V gene encodes CDR1 MNHNY and CDR2 SVGAGI (reference sequence). This CDR3 contains 15 residues. The CDR3 region is CASTAGQYSNQPQHF. In DNA, the CDR3 is TGTGCCAGCACGGCCGGGCAGTATAGCAATCAGCCCCAGCATTTT.

In its sample, this clonotype was seen a few times. This chain links TRBV3-1 with TRBJ2-3; tentatively, D is TRBD1 (8 bases). V was pared by 3 bases and J by 5 bases, with 27 bases between. Germline CDR1 LGHDT, CDR2 YNNKEL (reference sequence). The CDR3 has 19 residues. CDR3 protein: CASSHAVGTGQTGGDTQYF. The DNA for the CDR3 is TGTGCCAGCAGCCACGCAGTTGGGACAGGACAAACGGGAGGAGATACGCAGTATTTT.

CDR3 in amino acids: CASSYSSLAGTLSTDTQYF. The CDR3 bases are TGTGCCAGCAGTTACTCGAGCCTAGCGGGCACCCTTAGCACAGATACGCAGTATTTT. The rearrangement joins TRBV6-2 or TRBV6-3 to TRBJ2-3; 8 nucleotides align to TRBD2. This CDR3 has 19 amino acids. Germline assignment: CDR1 MNHEY and CDR2 SVGEGT. The ends lost 0 bases at V and 0 bases at J; junction bases unmatched: 11.

This clonotype has a handful of counts. This rearrangement joins TRBV5-1 to TRBJ1-1; D gene uncertain. CDR1 is SGHRS and CDR2 is YFSETQ in the germline V gene. V lost 4 bases and J 3 bases, leaving 10 bases between the germline ends. This CDR3 contains 13 residues. CDR3 protein: CASSLRPDTEAFF. DNA for the CDR3: TGCGCCAGCAGCCTACGGCCGGACACTGAAGCTTTCTTT.

This clonotype was observed a few times. The J gene is TRBJ2-1, the V gene TRBV7-2; 8 nucleotides agree with TRBD2. V dropped 1 base and J dropped 5; count of bases not matched to a gene: 13. The CDR3 loop spans 18 amino acids. Germline assignment: CDR1 SGHTA and CDR2 FQGNSA. CDR3 sequence reads: CASSLDGGRSYSNNEQFF. Written as DNA, the CDR3 is TGTGCCAGCAGCTTAGATGGCGGGAGGTCCTACTCGAACAATGAGCAGTTCTTC.

This clonotype showed up just a few times. The V call is TRBV2, the J call TRBJ2-2; 8 nucleotides line up with TRBD1. The ends lost 4 bases at V and 3 bases at J; junction bases unmatched: 13. This CDR3 comprises 18 residues. CDR1 is SNHLY and CDR2 is FYNNEI in the germline V gene. DNA of the CDR3: TGTGCCAGCAGTGGTAGGACAGGGTTGAAACGGTACACCGGGGAGCTGTTTTTT. Encoded protein: CASSGRTGLKRYTGELFF.

CDR3 loop: CAISAGTSGPYEQYF. CDR3 DNA: TGTGCCATCAGTGCGGGGACTAGCGGACCCTACGAGCAGTACTTC. V gene TRBV10-3 combines with J gene TRBJ2-7; TRBD2 agrees at 11 bases. CDR3 size: 15 residues. With V trimmed by 4 bases and J by 2 bases, 4 bases remained unmatched. CDR1 and CDR2 from the germline V gene are ENHRY and SYGVKD.

The chain links TRBV24-1 to TRBJ2-2; D not certain. The CDR3 runs to 12 residues. V lost 6 bases and J lost 6, with 7 bases in between. The germline gives CDR1 KGHDR, CDR2 SFDVKD. This chain's CDR3 is CATSRSAGELFF. Written as DNA, the CDR3 is TGTGCCACCAGTCGGTCGGCCGGGGAGCTGTTTTTT.

This clonotype has only a few counts. The chain combines TRBV7-2 with TRBJ1-5; D is undetermined. Trimming took 1 base from V and 3 from J, leaving 10 bases between them. There are 15 residues in the CDR3. Germline CDR1 is SGHTA and CDR2 is FQGNSA. The CDR3 DNA sequence: TGTGCCAGCAGCTTAGGGTCCACGACCAATCAGCCCCAGCATTTT. The encoded protein is CASSLGSTTNQPQHF.

The rearrangement links TRBV30 to TRBJ1-1; D not resolved. This CDR3 is 13 amino acids long. Per germline, CDR1 GTSNPN and CDR2 SVGIG (reference sequence). The V end lost 0 bases, the J end lost 6 bases, and 11 bases lay between the germline ends. The CDR3, as DNA: TGTGCCTGGAGTGTTCGGGCAGCCGCTGAAGCTTTCTTT. Translation: CAWSVRAAAEAFF.

A few counts support this clonotype. This chain uses TRBV7-8 with TRBJ2-2; possibly TRBD2 for D (5 bases). The CDR3 sequence is 15 residues long. Germline loops: CDR1 SGHVS, CDR2 FQNEAQ. V was shortened by 7 bases and J by 2 bases, with 14 bases between the two germline ends. The CDR3 reads CASIHGRVNTGELFF. The CDR3 bases are TGTGCCAGCATCCACGGGCGGGTCAACACCGGGGAGCTGTTTTTT. The whole variable domain, remainder taken from reference TRBV7-8 and TRBJ2-2, is GAGVSQSPRYKVAKRGQDVALRCDPISGHVSLFWYQQALGQGPEFLTYFQNEAQLDKSGLPSDRFFAERPEGSVSTLKIQRTQQEDSAVYLCASIHGRVNTGELFFGEGSRLTVL.

This clonotype was seen just once. CDR3 residues: CASSPGQPFQQYF. CDR3 bases: TGTGCCAGCAGTCCCGGACAGCCATTCCAGCAGTACTTC. V is TRBV21-1 and J is TRBJ2-7; the DNA was not used to check the table's D call, TRBD1. TRBV21-1 is given as a pseudogene. The CDR3 sequence is 13 residues long.

This clonotype showed up many times. The chain carries TRBV4-1 and TRBJ1-2; D gene uncertain. The germline CDR1 and CDR2 sequences are MGHRA and YSYEKL. The CDR3 extends over 15 amino acids. V lost 0 bases and J lost 4, with 12 bases in between. CDR3 nucleotides: TGCGCCAGCAGCCAAGACGGACGGGTGGGCTATGGCTACACCTTC. Translating gives CASSQDGRVGYGYTF.

The chain uses TRBV15 and TRBJ1-5, with D uncertain. Looked up from germline, CDR1 is LNHNV and CDR2 is YYDKDF (reference sequence). This CDR3 comprises 13 residues. V dropped 1 base and J dropped 5 bases, with 6 bases sitting between them. CDR3 amino acids: CATSRVSDQPQHF. CDR3 DNA sequence: TGTGCCACCAGCAGAGTTTCGGATCAGCCCCAGCATTTT.

The gene calls are TRBV5-4 and TRBJ2-1, with 8 bases lining up with TRBD2. The CDR3 is 16 residues long. CDR1 and CDR2 (germline): SGHNT, YYREEE (reference sequence). V was clipped by 4 bases and J by 1 base; unmatched bases: 7. This CDR3 reads CASSGVSGVSYNEQFF. CDR3 nucleotide sequence: TGTGCCAGCAGCGGGGTTAGCGGGGTGTCCTACAATGAGCAGTTCTTC. Supplemented by reference TRBV5-4 and TRBJ2-1, the full variable domain reads ETGVTQSPTHLIKTRGQQVTLRCSSQSGHNTVSWYQQALGQGPQFIFQYYREEENGRGNFPPRFSGLQFPNYSSELNVNALELDDSALYLCASSGVSGVSYNEQFFGPGTRLTVL.

The table lists this clonotype with a few counts. The V gene is TRBV4-1, the J gene TRBJ2-3, with D hard to call. The CDR3 has 14 residues. V lost 0 bases and J lost 7, with 11 bases in between. Germline CDR1 MGHRA, CDR2 YSYEKL. CDR3 residues: CASSQEGGRNTQYF. CDR3 bases: TGCGCCAGCAGCCAAGAGGGTGGCAGGAATACGCAGTATTTT.

The chain has TRBV6-6 and TRBJ2-7; 8 bases are a match to TRBD1. Germline CDR1 MNHNY, CDR2 SVGAGI (reference sequence). Trimming at V came to 0 bases and at J to 7 bases, leaving 8 bases not matched to a gene. The CDR3 totals 15 residues. The DNA of the CDR3 is TGTGCCAGCAGTTACTCGCGCCAGGGGGCTGGTGAGCAGTACTTC. Protein product: CASSYSRQGAGEQYF.